This T cell receptor (beta chain) was recorded in a study of beta chain features in type 1 diabetes. Overall study findings and caveats: Shortening that was moderate but significant affected the TCRB CDR3s of Type 1 diabetes patients in all four CD4+ subsets.

Comments on this clone: Its antigen is still unknown.

The sequenced template was cDNA made from the entire isolated RNA. Assay: immunoSEQ multiplex PCR; the TCRdb copy retains only in-frame clones and omits some. In the table there are about 340,000 clones, roughly a tenth of which are singletons. Staining for CD45RO/CCR7/CD25/CD127/CD95/CD27 allowed sorting of CD4+ naive, central memory, regulatory and stem cell-like memory cells. This CDR3 is 15 amino acids long. With V trimmed by 3 bases and J by 9 bases, 9 bases remained unmatched. The germline V gene encodes CDR1 PRHDT and CDR2 FYEKMQ (reference sequence). The sample was central memory CD4+ T cells from blood. The receptor was derived from a man younger than 45 with type 1 diabetes. The chain uses TRBV13 and TRBJ2-3; 10 bases line up with TRBD2. The CDR3 here is CASSFQTSGHETQYF. The CDR3 coding sequence is TGTGCCAGCAGCTTCCAGACTAGCGGGCACGAGACGCAGTATTTT.